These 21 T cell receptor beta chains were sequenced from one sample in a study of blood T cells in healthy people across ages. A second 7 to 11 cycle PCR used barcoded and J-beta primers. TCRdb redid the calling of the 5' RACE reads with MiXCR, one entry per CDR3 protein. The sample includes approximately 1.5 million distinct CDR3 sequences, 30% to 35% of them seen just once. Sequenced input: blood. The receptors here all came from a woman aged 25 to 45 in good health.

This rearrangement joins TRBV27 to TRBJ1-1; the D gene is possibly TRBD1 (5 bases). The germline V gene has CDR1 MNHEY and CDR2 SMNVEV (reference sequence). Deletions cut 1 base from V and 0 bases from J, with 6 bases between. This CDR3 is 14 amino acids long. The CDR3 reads CASSLWGVNTEAFF. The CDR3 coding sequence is TGTGCCAGCAGTTTATGGGGGGTGAACACTGAAGCTTTCTTT.

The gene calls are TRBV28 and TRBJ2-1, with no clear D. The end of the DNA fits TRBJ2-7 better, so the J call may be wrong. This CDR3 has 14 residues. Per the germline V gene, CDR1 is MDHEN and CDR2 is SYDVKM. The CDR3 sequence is CASRFQDFIYEQYF. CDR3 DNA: TGTGCCAGCAGGTTTCAGGATTTTATCTACGAGCAGTACTTC.

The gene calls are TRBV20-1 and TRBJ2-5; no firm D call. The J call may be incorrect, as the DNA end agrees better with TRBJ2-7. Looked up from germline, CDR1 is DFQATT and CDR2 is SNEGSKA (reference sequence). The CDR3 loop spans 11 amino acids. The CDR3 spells CSATKRYEQYF. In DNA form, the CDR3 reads TGCAGTGCTACGAAAAGGTACGAGCAGTACTTC.

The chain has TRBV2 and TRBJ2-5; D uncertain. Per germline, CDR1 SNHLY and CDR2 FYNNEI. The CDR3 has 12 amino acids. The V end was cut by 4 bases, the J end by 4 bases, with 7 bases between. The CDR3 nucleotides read TGTGCCAGCAGTGTCACTCGAGAGACCCAGTACTTC. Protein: CASSVTRETQYF.

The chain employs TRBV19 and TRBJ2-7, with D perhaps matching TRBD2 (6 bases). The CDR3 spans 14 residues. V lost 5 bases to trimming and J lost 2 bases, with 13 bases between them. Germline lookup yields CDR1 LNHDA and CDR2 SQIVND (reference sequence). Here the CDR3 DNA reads TGTGCCAGTAGTCCGGGACTGAGACCCTACGAGCAGTACTTC. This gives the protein CASSPGLRPYEQYF.

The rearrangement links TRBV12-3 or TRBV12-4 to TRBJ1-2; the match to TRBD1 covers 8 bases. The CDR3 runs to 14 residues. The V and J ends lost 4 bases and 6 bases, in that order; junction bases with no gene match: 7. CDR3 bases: TGTGCCAGCAGTTGGCGGACAGGGAGCCATGGCTACACCTTC. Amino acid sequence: CASSWRTGSHGYTF.

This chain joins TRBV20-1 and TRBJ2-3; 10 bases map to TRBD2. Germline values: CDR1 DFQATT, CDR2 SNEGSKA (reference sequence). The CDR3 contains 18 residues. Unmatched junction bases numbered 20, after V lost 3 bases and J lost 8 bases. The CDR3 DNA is TGCAGTGCTAGGGACACCTTCAGCGGGGGGGCTGGAGTCCCTACGCAGTATTTT. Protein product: CSARDTFSGGAGVPTQYF.

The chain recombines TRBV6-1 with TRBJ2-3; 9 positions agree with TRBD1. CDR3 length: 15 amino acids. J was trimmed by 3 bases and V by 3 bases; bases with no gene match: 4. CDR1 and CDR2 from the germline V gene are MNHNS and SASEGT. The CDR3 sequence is CASSEGTGRTDTQYF. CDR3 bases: TGTGCCAGCAGTGAGGGGACAGGGCGAACAGATACGCAGTATTTT.

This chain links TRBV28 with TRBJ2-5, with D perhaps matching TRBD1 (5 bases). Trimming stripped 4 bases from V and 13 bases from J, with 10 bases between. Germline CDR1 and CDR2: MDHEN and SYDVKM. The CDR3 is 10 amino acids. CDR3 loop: CASSSSRVYF. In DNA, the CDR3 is TGTGCCAGCAGTTCCAGCAGGGTGTACTTC. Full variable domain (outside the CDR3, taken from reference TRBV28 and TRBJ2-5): DVKVTQSSRYLVKRTGEKVFLECVQDMDHENMFWYRQDPGLGLRLIYFSYDVKMKEKGDIPEGYSVSREKKERFSLILESASTNQTSMYLCASSSSRVYFGPGTRLLVL.

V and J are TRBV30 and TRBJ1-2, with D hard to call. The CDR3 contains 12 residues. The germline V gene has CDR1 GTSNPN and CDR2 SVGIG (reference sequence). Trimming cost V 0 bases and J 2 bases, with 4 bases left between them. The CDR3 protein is CAWSVVNYGYTF. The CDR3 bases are TGTGCCTGGAGTGTGGTAAACTATGGCTACACCTTC.

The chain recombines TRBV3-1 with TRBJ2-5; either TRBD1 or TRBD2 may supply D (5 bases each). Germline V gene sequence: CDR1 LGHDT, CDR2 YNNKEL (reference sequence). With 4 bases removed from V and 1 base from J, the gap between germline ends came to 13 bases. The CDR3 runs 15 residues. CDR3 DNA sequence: TGTGCCAGCAGCCGGGGGTTTCCGGCCCAAGAGACCCAGTACTTC. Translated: CASSRGFPAQETQYF.

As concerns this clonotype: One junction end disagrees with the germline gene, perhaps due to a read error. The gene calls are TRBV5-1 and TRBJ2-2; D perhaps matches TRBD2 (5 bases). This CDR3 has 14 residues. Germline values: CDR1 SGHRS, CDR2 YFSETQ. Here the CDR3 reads CASSLVANTGERFF. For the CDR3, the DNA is TGCGCCAGCAGCTTGGTGGCAAACACCGGGGAGCGGTTTTTT.

CDR3 loop: CSAKPGTGGYEQYF. CDR3 nucleotides: TGCAGTGCTAAACCCGGGACAGGGGGATACGAGCAGTACTTC. The V call is TRBV20-1, the J call TRBJ2-7; 11 bases line up with TRBD1. V lost 4 bases and J lost 4; bases outside the gene matches: 6. The CDR3 totals 14 residues. The germline gives CDR1 DFQATT, CDR2 SNEGSKA (reference sequence).

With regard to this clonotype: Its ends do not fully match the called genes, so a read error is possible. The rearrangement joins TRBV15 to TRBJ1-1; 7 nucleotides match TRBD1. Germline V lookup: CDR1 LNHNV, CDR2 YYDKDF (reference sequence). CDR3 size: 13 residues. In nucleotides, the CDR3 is TGTGCCACCAGCCAGGGGGTGAATACTGAAGCTTTCTTT. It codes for CATSQGVNTEAFF.

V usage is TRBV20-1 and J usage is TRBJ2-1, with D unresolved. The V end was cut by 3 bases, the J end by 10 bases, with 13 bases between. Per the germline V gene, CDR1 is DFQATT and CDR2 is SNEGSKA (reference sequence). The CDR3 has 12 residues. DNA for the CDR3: TGCAGTGCTAGTAAGGGCTTGGGGGAGCAGTTCTTC. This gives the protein CSASKGLGEQFF.

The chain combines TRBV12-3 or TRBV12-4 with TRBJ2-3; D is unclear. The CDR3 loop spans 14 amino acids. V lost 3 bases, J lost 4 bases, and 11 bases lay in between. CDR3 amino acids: CASSFDPSADTQYF. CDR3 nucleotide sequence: TGTGCCAGCAGTTTTGACCCCTCCGCAGATACGCAGTATTTT.

The CDR3: CASSYRATYEQYF. The CDR3 coding sequence is TGTGCCAGCAGTTACAGGGCCACCTACGAGCAGTACTTC. V and J are TRBV6-5 and TRBJ2-7, with no clear D. The CDR3 loop spans 13 amino acids. V dropped 2 bases and J dropped 2 bases, with 7 bases sitting between them. In germline, CDR1 is MNHEY, CDR2 SVGAGI.

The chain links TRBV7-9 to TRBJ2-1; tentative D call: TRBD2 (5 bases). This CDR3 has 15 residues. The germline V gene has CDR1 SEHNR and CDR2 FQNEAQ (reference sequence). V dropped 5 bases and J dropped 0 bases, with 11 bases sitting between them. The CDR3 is CASSPSGLSYNEQFF. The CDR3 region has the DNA TGTGCCAGCAGCCCGAGCGGCCTCTCCTACAATGAGCAGTTCTTC.

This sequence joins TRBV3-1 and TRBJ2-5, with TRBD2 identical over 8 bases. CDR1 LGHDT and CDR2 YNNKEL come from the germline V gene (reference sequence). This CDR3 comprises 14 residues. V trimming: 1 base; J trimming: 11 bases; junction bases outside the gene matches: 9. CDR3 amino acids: CASSQALVAGTQYF. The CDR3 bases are TGTGCCAGCAGCCAAGCACTGGTAGCGGGGACGCAGTACTTC.

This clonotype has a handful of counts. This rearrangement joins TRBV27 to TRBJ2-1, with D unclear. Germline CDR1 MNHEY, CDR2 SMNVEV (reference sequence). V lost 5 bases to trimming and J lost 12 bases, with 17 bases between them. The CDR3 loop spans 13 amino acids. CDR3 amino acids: CASSPTGRYWQFF. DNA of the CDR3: TGTGCCAGCAGTCCGACCGGTCGGTATTGGCAGTTCTTC.

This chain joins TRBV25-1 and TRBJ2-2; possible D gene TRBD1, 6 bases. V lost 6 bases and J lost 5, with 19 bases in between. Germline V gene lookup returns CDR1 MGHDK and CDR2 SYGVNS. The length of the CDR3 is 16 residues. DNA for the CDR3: TGTGCCAGCAGGTTTGGGCAGGGGCGAAAAACCGGGGAGCTGTTTTTT. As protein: CASRFGQGRKTGELFF.